The T cell receptor (beta chain) under discussion was sequenced for a study of vaccination effects on CD4 cells after COVID-19. Findings and caveats of the study: Clones of infection and vaccine origin contracted markedly late after vaccination. In vaccinees who were healthy, merely 1 out of 255 vaccine-induced clones cross-reacted with common cold coronaviruses.

Upon completion of around ten days in culture, CD4+ T cells were isolated. Nucleocapsid antibodies stayed negative before and after vaccination, showing no earlier SARS-CoV-2 infection. The CDR3 totals 15 residues. Trimming pared 6 bases from V and 0 bases from J, leaving 11 bases between. Germline CDR1 and CDR2: MNHEY and SVGAGI. Details on this clone: Its specificity is unknown.

Measured with immunoSEQ multiplex PCR; TCRdb has only the in-frame clones, and not every one. The data show about 38,000 clones, roughly 87% seen once. The J gene is TRBJ1-4, the V gene TRBV6-5, with D unresolved. The input for sequencing was CD4+ T cells from PBMCs cultured without peptide, taken before COVID-19 vaccination. This TCR was recovered from a human donor who received a COVID-19 vaccine. CDR3 region: CASSRAGSTNEKLFF. The DNA of the CDR3 is TGTGCCAGCAGCCGCGCGGGATCAACTAATGAAAAACTGTTTTTT.